The TCR beta chain under discussion was sequenced for a study of memory CD4+ T cells and cytomegalovirus serostatus. Study as a whole: Donors were healthy Belgian adults, 10 or so CMV seropositive and approximately 25 seronegative. Broader study findings: Suggested: most of the CMV-linked TCR signature lies in CD4+ memory cells. Each of approximately 69 CMV-associated TCRbeta sequences occurred in one to five individuals.

Concerning this clone itself: Its antigen is not identified.

Single viable CD3+CD4+CD8-CD45RO+ cells were sorted as the memory CD4+ T cells. Clones were sequenced by immunoSEQ multiplex PCR, and TCRdb holds only the in-frame ones, with some missing. The sample contains some 58,000 clones, around 77% of which appear only once. This clonotype was sampled from an adult in good health and CMV-seronegative. The sample was memory CD4+ T cells from blood.

This CDR3 is CASASGSSYNEQFF. The CDR3 region has the DNA TGTGCCAGCGCTAGCGGGAGTTCCTACAATGAGCAGTTCTTC. V usage is TRBV2 and J usage is TRBJ2-1, with 10 bases fitting TRBD2. The V gene end was trimmed by 8 bases and the J gene end by 1 base; junction bases not matched to a gene: 2. The V gene's germline CDR1 is SNHLY and CDR2 FYNNEI. This CDR3 spans 14 amino acids.